What follows are 12 T cell receptor beta chains derived from one specimen sequenced in a study of T cell responses to AZD1222 COVID-19 vaccine. Some clones are missing from TCRdb's copy, which holds only in-frame ones; the method was immunoSEQ multiplex PCR. The top ten clones hold around 10% of a sample with some 110,000 clones, 88% of them seen once. This specimen was peripheral blood, taken on day 0 of AZD1222 vaccination. The receptors shown here come from an adult in good health.

The chain is built from TRBV7-2 and TRBJ2-3, with D perhaps matching TRBD1 (5 bases). Between the trimmed V and J ends, which lost 2 bases and 6 bases, there was a span of 15 bases. This CDR3 spans 15 amino acids. Germline CDR1 is SGHTA and CDR2 is FQGNSA. DNA for the CDR3: TGTGCCAGCAGCTTAACGGGTGGGGCAGGGGATACGCAGTATTTT. Encoded protein: CASSLTGGAGDTQYF.

This clone came up a few times. V is TRBV28 and J is TRBJ2-7; either TRBD1 or TRBD2 may supply D (7 bases each). Per the germline V gene, CDR1 is MDHEN and CDR2 is SYDVKM. This CDR3 has 17 amino acids. The V gene lost 5 bases and the J gene lost 3 bases, with 23 bases spanning the gap. This chain's CDR3 is CASSESRAGGAFYEQYF. The CDR3 DNA sequence: TGTGCCAGCAGTGAGAGTCGTGCAGGGGGGGCCTTCTACGAGCAGTACTTC.

This chain joins TRBV5-1 and TRBJ2-2; TRBD1 aligns across 10 bases. The CDR3 extends over 17 amino acids. CDR1 SGHRS and CDR2 YFSETQ come from the germline V gene. V shed 0 bases and J 7 bases; nucleotides not matched to a gene: 9. CDR3: CASSLAPRDRGFGELFF. CDR3 nucleotides: TGCGCCAGCAGCTTGGCTCCGCGGGACAGGGGCTTCGGGGAGCTGTTTTTT.

The rearrangement uses TRBV18 and TRBJ2-5; 7 positions agree with TRBD1. The CDR3 contains 14 residues. Germline-derived CDR1 and CDR2 are KGHSH and LQKENI. V gave up 4 bases and J gave up 2 bases; unmatched junction bases: 4. CDR3 region: CASSRGTEQETQYF. The CDR3 coding sequence is TGTGCCAGCTCACGAGGGACAGAACAAGAGACCCAGTACTTC.

The rearrangement uses TRBV28 and TRBJ2-7; 10 bases agree with TRBD1. The V segment lost 5 bases and the J segment 4 bases; nucleotides outside the gene matches: 8. The CDR3 is 15 amino acids. Germline V gene sequence: CDR1 MDHEN, CDR2 SYDVKM. The DNA of the CDR3 is TGTGCCAGCAGTCCACCCGGGACAGGGGTTTACGAGCAGTACTTC. Protein sequence: CASSPPGTGVYEQYF.

The rearrangement joins TRBV28 to TRBJ1-4, with unresolved D. The CDR3 is 14 residues long. Trimming took off 6 bases at V and 8 bases at J, with 16 bases between the two ends. CDR1 is MDHEN and CDR2 is SYDVKM in the germline V gene. CDR3 amino acids: CASSLTLAREKLFF. In nucleotides, the CDR3 is TGTGCCAGCAGCCTGACCCTCGCCCGCGAAAAACTGTTTTTT.

This clone has just a few counts. The gene calls are TRBV4-2 and TRBJ1-4; D is perhaps TRBD1 (6 bases). The germline gives CDR1 LGHNA, CDR2 YNFKEQ. V lost 2 bases and J 5 bases, leaving 9 bases between the germline ends. There are 14 residues in the CDR3. The CDR3 loop reads CASSQRDRNEKLFF. CDR3 bases: TGTGCCAGCAGCCAAAGAGACAGGAATGAAAAACTGTTTTTT.

The count of this clone is one. The V call is TRBV11-2, the J call TRBJ2-7; TRBD1 or TRBD2 may be the D gene (5 bases each). V lost 4 bases, J lost 2 bases, and 12 bases lay in between. This CDR3 region has 14 residues. CDR1 and CDR2 (germline): SGHAT, FQNNGV. CDR3 in amino acids: CASSSSEGPYEQYF. In nucleotides, the CDR3 is TGTGCCAGCAGCTCTTCTGAGGGGCCCTACGAGCAGTACTTC.

This chain joins TRBV28 and TRBJ2-7; D is perhaps TRBD1 or TRBD2 (5 bases each). Germline-derived CDR1 and CDR2 are MDHEN and SYDVKM. The CDR3 extends over 15 amino acids. Trimming left V 7 bases short and J 4 bases short, with 20 bases between. CDR3 nucleotides: TGTGCCAGCACCCTCGTGGGACCAGCGCCTTACGAGCAGTACTTC. It yields the protein CASTLVGPAPYEQYF.

V and J are TRBV10-3 and TRBJ1-2; D might be TRBD1 (6 bases). Germline CDR1 ENHRY, CDR2 SYGVKD. The CDR3 covers 15 residues. Trimming took off 9 bases at V and 0 bases at J, with 17 bases between the two ends. Written as DNA, the CDR3 is TGTGCCATTTCGAAAGGGGGGATCACTAACTATGGCTACACCTTC. Protein: CAISKGGITNYGYTF.

This chain joins TRBV7-2 and TRBJ1-5; TRBD1 matches 12 bases. This CDR3 has 14 amino acids. CDR1 and CDR2 from the germline V gene are SGHTA and FQGNSA. The V segment lost 5 bases and the J segment 7 bases; nucleotides outside the gene matches: 3. The DNA of the CDR3 is TGTGCCAGCAGCCCCGGGACAGGGGGCCAGCCCCAGCATTTT. Its protein is CASSPGTGGQPQHF.

The chain combines TRBV12-3 or TRBV12-4 with TRBJ1-2, with D perhaps matching TRBD1 (5 bases). CDR3 length equals 13 residues. Trimming shortened V by 4 bases and J by 8 bases, and 14 bases separated the two germline ends. The CDR3 sequence: CASSSGQGLGYTF. Written as DNA, the CDR3 is TGTGCCAGCAGTTCAGGGCAGGGCCTGGGCTACACCTTC.